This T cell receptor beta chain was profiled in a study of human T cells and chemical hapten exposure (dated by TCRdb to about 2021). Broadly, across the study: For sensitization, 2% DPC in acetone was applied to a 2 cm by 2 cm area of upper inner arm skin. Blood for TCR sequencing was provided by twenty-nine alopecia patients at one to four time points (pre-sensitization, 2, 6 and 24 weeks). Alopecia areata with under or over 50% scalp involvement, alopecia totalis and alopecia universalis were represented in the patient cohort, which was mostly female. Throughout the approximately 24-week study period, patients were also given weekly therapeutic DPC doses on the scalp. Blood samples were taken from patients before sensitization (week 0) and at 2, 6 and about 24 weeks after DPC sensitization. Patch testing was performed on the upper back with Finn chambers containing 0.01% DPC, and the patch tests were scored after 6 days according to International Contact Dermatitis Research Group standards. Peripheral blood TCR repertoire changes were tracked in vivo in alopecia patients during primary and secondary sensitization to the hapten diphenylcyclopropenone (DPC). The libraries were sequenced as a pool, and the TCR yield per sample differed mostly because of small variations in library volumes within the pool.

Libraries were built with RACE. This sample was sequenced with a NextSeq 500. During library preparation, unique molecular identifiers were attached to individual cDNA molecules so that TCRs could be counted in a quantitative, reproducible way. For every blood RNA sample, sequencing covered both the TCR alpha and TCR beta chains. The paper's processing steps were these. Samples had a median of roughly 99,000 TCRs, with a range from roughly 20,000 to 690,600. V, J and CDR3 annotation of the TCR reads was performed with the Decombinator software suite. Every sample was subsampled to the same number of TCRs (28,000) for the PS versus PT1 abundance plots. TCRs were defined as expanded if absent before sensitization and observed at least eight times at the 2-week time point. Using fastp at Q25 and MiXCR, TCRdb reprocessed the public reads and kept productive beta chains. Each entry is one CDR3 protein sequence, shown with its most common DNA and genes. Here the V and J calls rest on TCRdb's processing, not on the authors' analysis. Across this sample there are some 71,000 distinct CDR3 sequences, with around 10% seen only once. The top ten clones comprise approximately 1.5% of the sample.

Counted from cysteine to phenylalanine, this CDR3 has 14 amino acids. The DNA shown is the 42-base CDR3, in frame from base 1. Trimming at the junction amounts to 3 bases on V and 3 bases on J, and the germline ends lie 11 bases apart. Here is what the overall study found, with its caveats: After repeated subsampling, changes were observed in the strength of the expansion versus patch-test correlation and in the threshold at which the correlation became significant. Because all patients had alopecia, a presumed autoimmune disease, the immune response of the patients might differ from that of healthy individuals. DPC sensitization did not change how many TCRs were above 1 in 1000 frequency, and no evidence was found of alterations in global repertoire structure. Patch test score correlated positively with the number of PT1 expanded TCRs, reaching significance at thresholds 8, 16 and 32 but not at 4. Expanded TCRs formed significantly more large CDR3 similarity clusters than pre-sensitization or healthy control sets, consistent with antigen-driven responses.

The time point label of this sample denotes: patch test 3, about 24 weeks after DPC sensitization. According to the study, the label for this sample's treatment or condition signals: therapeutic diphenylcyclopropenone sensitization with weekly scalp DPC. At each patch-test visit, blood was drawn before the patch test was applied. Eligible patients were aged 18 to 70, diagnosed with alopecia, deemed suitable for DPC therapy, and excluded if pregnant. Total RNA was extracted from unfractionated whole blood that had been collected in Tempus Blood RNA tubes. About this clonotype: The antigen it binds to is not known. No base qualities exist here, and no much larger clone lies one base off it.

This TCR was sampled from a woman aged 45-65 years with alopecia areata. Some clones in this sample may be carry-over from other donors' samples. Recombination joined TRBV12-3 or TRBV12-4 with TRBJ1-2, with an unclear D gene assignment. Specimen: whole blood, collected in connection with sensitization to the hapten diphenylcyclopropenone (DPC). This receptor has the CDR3 CASSFQDWDYGYTF. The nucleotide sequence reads TGTGCCAGCAGTTTCCAGGACTGGGACTATGGCTACACCTTC.